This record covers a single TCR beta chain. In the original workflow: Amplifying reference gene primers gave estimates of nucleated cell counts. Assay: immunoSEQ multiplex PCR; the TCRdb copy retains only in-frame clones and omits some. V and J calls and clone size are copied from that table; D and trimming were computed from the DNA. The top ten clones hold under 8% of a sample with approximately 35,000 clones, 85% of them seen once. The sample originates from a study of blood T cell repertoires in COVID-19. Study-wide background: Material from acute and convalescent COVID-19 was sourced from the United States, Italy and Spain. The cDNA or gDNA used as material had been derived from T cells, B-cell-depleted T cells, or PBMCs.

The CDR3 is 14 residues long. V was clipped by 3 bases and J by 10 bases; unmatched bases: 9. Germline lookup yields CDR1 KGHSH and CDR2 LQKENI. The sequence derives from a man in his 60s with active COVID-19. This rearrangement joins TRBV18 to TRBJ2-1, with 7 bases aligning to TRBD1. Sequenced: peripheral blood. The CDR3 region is CASSPNRQGEEQFF. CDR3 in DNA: TGTGCCAGCTCACCCAATAGACAGGGTGAGGAGCAGTTCTTC.